Listed below are T cell receptor beta chains from one sample, sequenced in a study of vaccination effects on CD4 cells after COVID-19. No antigen has been assigned to these receptors. The data were produced by immunoSEQ multiplex PCR, yet TCRdb's version contains in-frame clones alone and is incomplete. The sample contains more than 35,000 clones, about 81% of which appear only once. The sequences come from CD4+ T cells from PBMCs cultured without peptide, collected before COVID-19 vaccination. All receptors derive from a human donor who received a COVID-19 vaccine. The CDR3 runs from the conserved cysteine through the conserved F or W. A D gene is named only where the DNA matches it firmly. Some rows have no size entry. The others give once, few or many, or a class for an expanded clone.

J gene: TRBJ2-5
V gene: TRBV27
D gene: .
clone size: .
CDR3 DNA: TGTGCCAGCAGTCAAAGATTTGGGGAGACCCAGTACTTC
CDR3 protein: CASSQRFGETQYF

J gene: TRBJ1-5
V gene: TRBV6-5
D gene: .
clone size: .
CDR3 DNA: TGTGCCAGCAGTCTCGACGCAGTCAGCAATCAGCCCCAGCATTTT
CDR3 protein: CASSLDAVSNQPQHF

J gene: TRBJ2-1
V gene: TRBV11-3
D gene: .
clone size: .
CDR3 DNA: TGTGCCAGCAGCTTAGATACCCATGAGCAGTTCTTC
CDR3 protein: CASSLDTHEQFF

J gene: TRBJ2-3
V gene: TRBV18
D gene: TRBD1
clone size: .
CDR3 DNA: TGTGCCAGCTCACCCAGGACAGGTCATACAGATACGCAGTATTTT
CDR3 protein: CASSPRTGHTDTQYF

J gene: TRBJ1-1
V gene: TRBV7-2
D gene: .
clone size: .
CDR3 DNA: TGTGCCAGCAGCTCAACAGGGCTCACTGAAGCTTTCTTT
CDR3 protein: CASSSTGLTEAFF

J gene: TRBJ2-5
V gene: TRBV24-1
D gene: TRBD1
clone size: .
CDR3 DNA: TGTGCCACCAGTGATCAGGGACAGGGGGCTTCACCAAAAGAGACCCAGTACTTC
CDR3 protein: CATSDQGQGASPKETQYF

J gene: TRBJ1-5
V gene: TRBV18
D gene: TRBD1
clone size: once
CDR3 DNA: TGTGCCAGCTCACCCGGGACAGCTAATCAGCCCCAGCATTTT
CDR3 protein: CASSPGTANQPQHF

J gene: TRBJ1-5
V gene: TRBV24-1
D gene: TRBD1
clone size: once
CDR3 DNA: TGTGCCACCAGTGATGACAGGGGAGGACAGCCCCAGCATTTT
CDR3 protein: CATSDDRGGQPQHF

J gene: TRBJ1-1
V gene: TRBV28
D gene: .
clone size: few
CDR3 DNA: TGTGCCAGCAGTTTATCAAATCGACAAAGAGGGACTGAAGCTTTCTTT
CDR3 protein: CASSLSNRQRGTEAFF

J gene: TRBJ2-3
V gene: TRBV29-1
D gene: TRBD2
clone size: .
CDR3 DNA: TGCAGCGTTGAGGGTAGCGGGGGAGATACGCAGTATTTT
CDR3 protein: CSVEGSGGDTQYF

J gene: TRBJ2-4
V gene: TRBV20-1
D gene: TRBD2
clone size: .
CDR3 DNA: TGCAGTGCTAGTAGCGGGGGGGCCAAAAACATTCAGTACTTC
CDR3 protein: CSASSGGAKNIQYF

J gene: TRBJ1-2
V gene: TRBV5-6
D gene: .
clone size: .
CDR3 DNA: TGTGCCAGCAGCGACCGGACGGCGAACTATGGCTACACCTTC
CDR3 protein: CASSDRTANYGYTF

J gene: TRBJ2-2
V gene: TRBV12-3/TRBV12-4
D gene: .
clone size: .
CDR3 DNA: TGTGCCAGCAGTTTACTGGGTACCGGGGAGCTGTTTTTT
CDR3 protein: CASSLLGTGELFF

J gene: TRBJ2-2
V gene: TRBV19
D gene: .
clone size: .
CDR3 DNA: TGTGCCAGTAGTACAGGGTACCTAAAGTGGTCCGGGGAGCTGTTTTTT
CDR3 protein: CASSTGYLKWSGELFF

J gene: TRBJ2-3
V gene: TRBV7-3
D gene: .
clone size: .
CDR3 DNA: TGTGCCAGCAGCTTAGTAGTGGTGGGCACAGATACGCAGTATTTT
CDR3 protein: CASSLVVVGTDTQYF

J gene: TRBJ1-4
V gene: TRBV2
D gene: TRBD1
clone size: few
CDR3 DNA: TGTGCCAGCAGATTACAGGGGGTGTCTAATGAAAAACTGTTTTTT
CDR3 protein: CASRLQGVSNEKLFF

J gene: TRBJ2-5
V gene: TRBV14
D gene: .
clone size: .
CDR3 DNA: TGTGCCAGCAGCCAAGACCAGGTGGTCGGGACCCAGTACTTC
CDR3 protein: CASSQDQVVGTQYF